A selection of T cell receptor beta chains follows, all from one sample in a study of memory CD8 T cells in hepatitis C reinfection. Only in-frame clones appear in the TCRdb table, and some are missing; sequencing was by immunoSEQ multiplex PCR. In the table there are 44,000 or so clones, around nine tenths of which are singletons. Input material: naive CD8+ T cells sorted from blood. All receptors derive from a man aged 18-30 years with hepatitis C virus infection. The CDR3 runs from the conserved cysteine through the conserved F or W. A D gene is named only where the DNA matches it firmly. Rows give clone size only sometimes, using once, few, many, or a class for an expanded clone.

D: -
V: TRBV13
size: -
J: TRBJ2-2
DNA: TGTGCCAGCAGATTTAGGTCCGGGAAGGTATTCGGCGGGGAGCTGTTTTTT
CDR3: CASRFRSGKVFGGELFF

D: -
V: TRBV30
size: -
J: TRBJ1-2
DNA: TGTGCCTGGAGTGTACGAGTAGGGGGGGACTATGGCTACACCTTC
CDR3: CAWSVRVGGDYGYTF

D: -
V: TRBV27
size: -
J: TRBJ1-6
DNA: TGTGCCAGCAGTTTATTTGCGGGGTCTAGCTCCTATAATTCACCCCTCCACTTT
CDR3: CASSLFAGSSSYNSPLHF

D: TRBD2
V: TRBV9
size: -
J: TRBJ2-2
DNA: TGTGCCAGCAGCGTAGGCGGGAGAGACACCGGGGAGCTGTTTTTT
CDR3: CASSVGGRDTGELFF

D: -
V: TRBV19
size: -
J: TRBJ2-7
DNA: TGTGCCAGTAGTCCCTCCGACAGGCACTCCTACGAGCAGTACTTC
CDR3: CASSPSDRHSYEQYF

D: -
V: TRBV21-1
size: -
J: TRBJ1-5
DNA: TGTGCCAGCAGCATCAGGGATAGCAATCAGCCCCAGCATTTT
CDR3: CASSIRDSNQPQHF

D: -
V: TRBV27
size: -
J: TRBJ1-6
DNA: TGTGCCAGCAGTTTATCGTGGGGCGGTAATTCACCCCTCCACTTT
CDR3: CASSLSWGGNSPLHF

D: -
V: TRBV25-1
size: -
J: TRBJ2-5
DNA: TGTGCCAGCAGTGAATATGAGAAAGGGGCTGGGGAGACCCAGTACTTC
CDR3: CASSEYEKGAGETQYF

D: TRBD1
V: TRBV6-6
size: -
J: TRBJ1-2
DNA: TGTGCCAGCAGTTATGACAGGGTGGACGGGGGCTACACCTTC
CDR3: CASSYDRVDGGYTF

D: -
V: TRBV28
size: once
J: TRBJ2-7
DNA: TGTGCCAGCAGTTCTCCCTACGAGCAGTACTTC
CDR3: CASSSPYEQYF

D: TRBD2
V: TRBV4-1
size: -
J: TRBJ2-7
DNA: TGCGCCAGCAGCCAAGTAGGCGGGAGAGGGTCCTACGAGCAGTACTTC
CDR3: CASSQVGGRGSYEQYF

D: TRBD2
V: TRBV27
size: -
J: TRBJ2-7
DNA: TGTGCCAGCTCCTCGGGAGGGCCTTACGAGCAGTACTTC
CDR3: CASSSGGPYEQYF

D: TRBD1
V: TRBV9
size: -
J: TRBJ1-2
DNA: TGTGCCAGCAGCGCGACTAAAGGCGGGACAGACTATGGCTACACCTTC
CDR3: CASSATKGGTDYGYTF

D: TRBD2
V: TRBV27
size: -
J: TRBJ2-2
DNA: TGTGCCAGCAGTTTACTAGCGGGGGGGTCCGGGGAGCTGTTTTTT
CDR3: CASSLLAGGSGELFF

D: -
V: TRBV6-5
size: once
J: TRBJ1-2
DNA: TGTGCCAGCAGTTACACTGCCGGGTCAGACTATGGCTACACCTTC
CDR3: CASSYTAGSDYGYTF

D: TRBD2
V: TRBV5-1
size: -
J: TRBJ2-2
DNA: TGCGCCAGCAGCTTGGCCCCTGTCAGCGGGGCGAACACCGGGGAGCTGTTTTTT
CDR3: CASSLAPVSGANTGELFF

D: TRBD2
V: TRBV14
size: -
J: TRBJ2-1
DNA: TGTGCCAGCAGCCCCCTTCTAGCGGGAGGGCCCCATGAGCAGTTCTTC
CDR3: CASSPLLAGGPHEQFF

D: -
V: TRBV4-1
size: once
J: TRBJ2-7
DNA: TGCGCCAGCAGCCCCCCCGGGAGCCACGAGCAGTACTTC
CDR3: CASSPPGSHEQYF

D: -
V: TRBV20-1
size: -
J: TRBJ2-1
DNA: TGCAGTGCAACTCTCAATGAGCAGTTCTTC
CDR3: CSATLNEQFF

D: -
V: TRBV6-6
size: -
J: TRBJ1-1
DNA: TGTGCCAGCAGTTACTCGGAAGGGGGCACTGAAGCTTTCTTT
CDR3: CASSYSEGGTEAFF

D: -
V: TRBV27
size: -
J: TRBJ2-7
DNA: TGTGCCAGCAGCTATGCCTACGAGCAGTACTTC
CDR3: CASSYAYEQYF

D: TRBD1
V: TRBV18
size: -
J: TRBJ2-5
DNA: TGTGCCAGCTCACCTACAGGGGGAGGTGAGACCCAGTACTTC
CDR3: CASSPTGGGETQYF

D: TRBD1
V: TRBV9
size: few
J: TRBJ2-1
DNA: TGTGCCAGCAGCGAAGGGACAGGGCTCCATGAGCAGTTCTTC
CDR3: CASSEGTGLHEQFF

D: -
V: TRBV2
size: few
J: TRBJ1-3
DNA: TGTGCCAGCGAGGCAGACTCTGGAAACACCATATATTTT
CDR3: CASEADSGNTIYF

D: TRBD1
V: TRBV19
size: -
J: TRBJ2-2
DNA: TGTGCCAGTAGTAGACGGACAGGGAACACCGGGGAGCTGTTTTTT
CDR3: CASSRRTGNTGELFF

D: TRBD2
V: TRBV7-3
size: -
J: TRBJ2-1
DNA: TGTGCCAGCAGCTCATGGACTAGCGGGGTTTACAATGAGCAGTTCTTC
CDR3: CASSSWTSGVYNEQFF

D: TRBD1
V: TRBV11-2
size: -
J: TRBJ2-3
DNA: TGTGCCAGCAGCCCTAGGGGGCCGGCAGATACGCAGTATTTT
CDR3: CASSPRGPADTQYF

D: TRBD1
V: TRBV14
size: -
J: TRBJ1-5
DNA: TGTGCCAGCAGCCCAGGACAGGGGCTTGGTCAGCCCCAGCATTTT
CDR3: CASSPGQGLGQPQHF

D: -
V: TRBV6-5
size: -
J: TRBJ2-5
DNA: TGTGCCAGCAGTTACCAGGGCCGGTACTTC
CDR3: CASSYQGRYF

D: -
V: TRBV29-1
size: -
J: TRBJ2-1
DNA: TGCAGCGTTGGAGGGTCTACCTCCTACAATGAGCAGTTCTTC
CDR3: CSVGGSTSYNEQFF

D: -
V: TRBV7-6
size: once
J: TRBJ2-5
DNA: TGTGCCAGCAGCCCCAGGCGGGGCAGGGATGAGACCCAGTACTTC
CDR3: CASSPRRGRDETQYF

D: TRBD2
V: TRBV5-1
size: -
J: TRBJ2-5
DNA: TGCGCCAGCAGCTCTCACCGGGGAAGCGGGGGAGAAGAGACCCAGTACTTC
CDR3: CASSSHRGSGGEETQYF

D: TRBD2
V: TRBV27
size: -
J: TRBJ2-1
DNA: TGTGCCAGCAGTACCGGGACTAGCGGGGCCAATGAGCAGTTCTTC
CDR3: CASSTGTSGANEQFF

D: TRBD2
V: TRBV5-1
size: -
J: TRBJ2-3
DNA: TGCGCCAGCAGAAAGACTAGCGGGAGCACAGATACGCAGTATTTT
CDR3: CASRKTSGSTDTQYF

D: TRBD2
V: TRBV5-4
size: -
J: TRBJ2-3
DNA: TGTGCCAGCAGCTTGGGACTAGCGGGGGACACAGATACGCAGTATTTT
CDR3: CASSLGLAGDTDTQYF

D: TRBD1
V: TRBV25-1
size: -
J: TRBJ2-1
DNA: TGTGCCAGCAGCTTCCCGGGACAGGGGATAAATGAGCAGTTCTTC
CDR3: CASSFPGQGINEQFF